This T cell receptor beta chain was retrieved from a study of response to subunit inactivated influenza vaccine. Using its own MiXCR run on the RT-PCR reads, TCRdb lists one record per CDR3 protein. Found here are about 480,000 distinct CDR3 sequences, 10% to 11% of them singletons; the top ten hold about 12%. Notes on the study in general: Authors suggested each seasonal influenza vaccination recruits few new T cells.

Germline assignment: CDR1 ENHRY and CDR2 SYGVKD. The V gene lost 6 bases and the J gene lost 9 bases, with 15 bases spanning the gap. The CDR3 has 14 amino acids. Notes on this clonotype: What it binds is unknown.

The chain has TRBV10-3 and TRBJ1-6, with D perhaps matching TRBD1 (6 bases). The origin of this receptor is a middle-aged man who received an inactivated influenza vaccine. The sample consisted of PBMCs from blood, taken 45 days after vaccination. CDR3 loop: CAISPGQSISPLHF. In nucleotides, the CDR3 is TGTGCCATCAGCCCCGGACAGTCGATTTCACCCCTCCACTTT.